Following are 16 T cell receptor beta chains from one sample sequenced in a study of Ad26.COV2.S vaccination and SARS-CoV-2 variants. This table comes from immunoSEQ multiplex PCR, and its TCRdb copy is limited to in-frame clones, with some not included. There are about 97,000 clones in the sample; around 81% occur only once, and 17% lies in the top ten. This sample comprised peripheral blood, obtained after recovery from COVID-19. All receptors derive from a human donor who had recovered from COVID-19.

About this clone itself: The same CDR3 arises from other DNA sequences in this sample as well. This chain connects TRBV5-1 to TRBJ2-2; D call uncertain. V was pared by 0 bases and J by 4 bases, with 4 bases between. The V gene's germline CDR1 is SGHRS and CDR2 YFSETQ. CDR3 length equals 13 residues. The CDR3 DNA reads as TGCGCCAGCAGCTTGGAGGGCACCGGGGAGCTGTTTTTT. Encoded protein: CASSLEGTGELFF.

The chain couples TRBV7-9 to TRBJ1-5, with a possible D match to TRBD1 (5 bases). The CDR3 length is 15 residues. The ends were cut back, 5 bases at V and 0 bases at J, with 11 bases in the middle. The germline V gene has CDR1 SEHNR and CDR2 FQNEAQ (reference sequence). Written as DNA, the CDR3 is TGTGCCAGCAGCCAGGGACTGGATAGCAATCAGCCCCAGCATTTT. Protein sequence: CASSQGLDSNQPQHF.

In DNA, the CDR3 is TGTGCCAGCAGCCAGTGGAGTTATCAGCCCCAGCATTTT. Translation: CASSQWSYQPQHF. The chain couples TRBV7-2 to TRBJ1-5; D is uncertain. The CDR3 extends over 13 amino acids. In germline, CDR1 is SGHTA, CDR2 FQGNSA. Trimming took 5 bases from V and 5 from J, leaving 10 bases between them.

CDR3 nucleotides: TGTGCCAGCAGCTCAACAGGAGATGGCTACACCTTC. Translation: CASSSTGDGYTF. The genes are TRBV5-4 and TRBJ1-2, with D possibly TRBD1 on 5 matching bases. The CDR3 loop spans 12 amino acids. V lost 3 bases and J 6 bases, leaving 9 bases between the germline ends. Looked up from germline, CDR1 is SGHNT and CDR2 is YYREEE (reference sequence).

The CDR3 loop is CASSLMQRGATDTQYF. The CDR3 nucleotides are TGTGCCAGCAGCTTAATGCAGCGGGGAGCCACAGATACGCAGTATTTT. This sequence joins TRBV7-2 and TRBJ2-3, with 7 bases lining up with TRBD2. Germline assignment: CDR1 SGHTA and CDR2 FQGNSA. With 2 bases clipped from V and 2 bases from J, the junction kept 7 bases outside the gene matches. This CDR3 has 16 residues.

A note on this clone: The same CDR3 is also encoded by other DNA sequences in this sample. CDR3 DNA: TGTGCCAGCAGCCGGACAGGGGGCTATGGCTACACCTTC. Translated: CASSRTGGYGYTF. The gene calls are TRBV12-3 or TRBV12-4 and TRBJ1-2, with 10 bases that match TRBD1. Trimming at V came to 6 bases and at J to 4 bases, leaving 2 bases not matched to a gene. The CDR3 covers 13 residues.

The CDR3 bases are TGTGCCAGTAGTTCACGACTGAGCTCCTACGAGCAGTACTTC. Its translation: CASSSRLSSYEQYF. The gene calls are TRBV19 and TRBJ2-7; D not resolved. Germline V gene data show CDR1 as LNHDA and CDR2 as SQIVND (reference sequence). V was clipped by 5 bases and J by 0 bases, with 11 bases between them. This CDR3 comprises 14 residues.

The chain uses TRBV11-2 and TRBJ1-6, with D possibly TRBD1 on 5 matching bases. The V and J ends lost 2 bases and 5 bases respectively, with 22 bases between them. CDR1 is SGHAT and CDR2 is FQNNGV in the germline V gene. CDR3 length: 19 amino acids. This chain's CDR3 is CASSLTFGAIFGNNSPLHF. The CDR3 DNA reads TGTGCCAGCAGCTTAACCTTCGGGGCCATATTCGGAAATAATTCACCCCTCCACTTT. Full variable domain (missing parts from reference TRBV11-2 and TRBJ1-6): EAGVAQSPRYKIIEKRQSVAFWCNPISGHATLYWYQQILGQGPKLLIQFQNNGVVDDSQLPKDRFSAERLKGVDSTLKIQPAKLEDSAVYLCASSLTFGAIFGNNSPLHFGNGTRLTVT.

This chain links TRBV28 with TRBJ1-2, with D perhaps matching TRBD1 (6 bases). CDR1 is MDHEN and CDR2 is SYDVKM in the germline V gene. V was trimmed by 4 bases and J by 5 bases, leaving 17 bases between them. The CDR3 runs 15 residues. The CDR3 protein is CASSSQTGLTYGYTF. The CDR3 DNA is TGTGCCAGCAGTTCTCAGACAGGTCTGACATATGGCTACACCTTC.

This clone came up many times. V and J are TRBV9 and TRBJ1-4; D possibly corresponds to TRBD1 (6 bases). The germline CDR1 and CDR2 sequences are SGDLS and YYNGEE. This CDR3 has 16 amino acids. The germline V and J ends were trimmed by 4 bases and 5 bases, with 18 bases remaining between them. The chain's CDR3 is CASSPSGDTPNEKLFF. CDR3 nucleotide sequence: TGTGCCAGCAGCCCGAGCGGGGACACTCCGAATGAAAAACTGTTTTTT.

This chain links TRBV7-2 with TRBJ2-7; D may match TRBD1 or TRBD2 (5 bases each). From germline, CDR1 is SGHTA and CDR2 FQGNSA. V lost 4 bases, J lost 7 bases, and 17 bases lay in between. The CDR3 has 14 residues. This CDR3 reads CASSWNPGTPEQYF. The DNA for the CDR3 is TGTGCCAGCAGCTGGAATCCCGGGACGCCAGAGCAGTACTTC. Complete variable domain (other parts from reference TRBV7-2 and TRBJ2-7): GAGVSQSPSNKVTEKGKDVELRCDPISGHTALYWYRQSLGQGLEFLIYFQGNSAPDKSGLPSDRFSAERTGGSVSTLTIQRTQQEDSAVYLCASSWNPGTPEQYFGPGTRLTVT.

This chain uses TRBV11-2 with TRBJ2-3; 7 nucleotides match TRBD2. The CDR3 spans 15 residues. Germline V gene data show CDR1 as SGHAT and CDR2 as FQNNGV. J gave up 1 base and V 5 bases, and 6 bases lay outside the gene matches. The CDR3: CASSPGLPGTDTQYF. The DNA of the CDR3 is TGTGCCAGCAGCCCGGGACTACCAGGCACAGATACGCAGTATTTT. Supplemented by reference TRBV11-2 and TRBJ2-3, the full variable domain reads EAGVAQSPRYKIIEKRQSVAFWCNPISGHATLYWYQQILGQGPKLLIQFQNNGVVDDSQLPKDRFSAERLKGVDSTLKIQPAKLEDSAVYLCASSPGLPGTDTQYFGPGTRLTVL.

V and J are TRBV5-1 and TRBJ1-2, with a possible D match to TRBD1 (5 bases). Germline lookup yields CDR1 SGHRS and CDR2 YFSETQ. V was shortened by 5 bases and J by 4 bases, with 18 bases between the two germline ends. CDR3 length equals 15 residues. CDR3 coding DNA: TGCGCCAGCAGTTTAGGGGAGTACCCCGTCTATGGCTACACCTTC. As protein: CASSLGEYPVYGYTF.

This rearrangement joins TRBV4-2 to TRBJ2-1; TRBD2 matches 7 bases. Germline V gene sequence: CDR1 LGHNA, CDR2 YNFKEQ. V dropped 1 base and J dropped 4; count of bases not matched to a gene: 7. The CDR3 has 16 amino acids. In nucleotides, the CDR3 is TGTGCCAGCAGCCAAGGGTCGAGCGGGACGTACAATGAGCAGTTCTTC. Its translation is CASSQGSSGTYNEQFF.

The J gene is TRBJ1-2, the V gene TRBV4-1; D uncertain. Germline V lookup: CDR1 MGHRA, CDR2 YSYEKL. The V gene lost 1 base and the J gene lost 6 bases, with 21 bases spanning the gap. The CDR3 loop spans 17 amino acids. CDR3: CASSQVSQWSNPNGYTF. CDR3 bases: TGCGCCAGCAGCCAAGTCAGTCAGTGGTCTAACCCAAATGGCTACACCTTC.

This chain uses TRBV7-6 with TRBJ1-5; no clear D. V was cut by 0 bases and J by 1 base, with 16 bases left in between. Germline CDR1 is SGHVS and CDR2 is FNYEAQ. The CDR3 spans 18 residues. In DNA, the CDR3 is TGTGCCAGCAGCTTAGCGCGGTCGTCCGGGTGGAGCAATCAGCCCCAGCATTTT. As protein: CASSLARSSGWSNQPQHF.